The clone carrying this TCR beta chain came up once. The antigen is unknown. TCRdb's copy holds only in-frame clones and misses some; the assay was immunoSEQ multiplex PCR. The profile shows approximately 120,000 clones, roughly 90% of them singletons. This record comes from a study of T cell responses to AZD1222 COVID-19 vaccine. The study, taken as a whole, reports: Spike-specific TCR breadth and depth went up after people got two AZD1222 doses. Mostly white British, mostly female donors; authors suggested clonal diversity may be underestimated. Repertoire sampling occurred only after the peak T cell response. Baseline serology detected seropositivity in only 5 to 7 AZD1222 recipients.

Germline V lookup: CDR1 MGHRA, CDR2 YSYEKL. V lost 1 base and J 8 bases, leaving 9 bases between the germline ends. CDR3 length equals 13 residues. V and J are TRBV4-1 and TRBJ2-1; D uncertain. Source: peripheral blood, taken on day 0 of AZD1222 vaccination. This clonotype was sampled from an adult in good health. In DNA form, the CDR3 reads TGCGCCAGCAGCCAAGGAGAGGTCTATGAGCAGTTCTTC. This codes for CASSQGEVYEQFF.